The clone carrying this T cell receptor (beta chain) occurred a few times. This record comes from a study of blood T cell repertoires in COVID-19. Study-level background: Material from acute and convalescent COVID-19 was sourced from the United States, Italy and Spain. T cells, B-cell-depleted T cells, or PBMCs provided the cDNA or gDNA that served as material.

V lost 2 bases and J lost 0, with 11 bases in between. The germline V gene encodes CDR1 KGHSH and CDR2 LQKENI. CDR3 length equals 16 residues. Per the original data handling: Estimation of nucleated cell counts was performed using reference gene primer amplification. TCRdb's table, derived via immunoSEQ multiplex PCR, lists solely in-frame clones and lacks some. V and J calls plus clone size are reproduced from that table; the DNA served to infer D and trimming. This sample has 100,000 to 150,000 clones, with 84% found just once. The receptor was isolated from a woman in her thirties who had recovered from COVID-19. The chain couples TRBV18 to TRBJ1-3; tentative D call: TRBD1 (5 bases). Sequencing was performed on peripheral blood. Here the CDR3 reads CASSPTQVLSGNTIYF. CDR3 DNA sequence: TGTGCCAGCTCACCAACACAGGTTCTCTCTGGAAACACCATATATTTT.